This T cell receptor beta chain was identified during a study of radiotherapy plus CTLA-4 blockade in lung cancer. This clone came up once. CDR1 ENHRY and CDR2 SYGVKD come from the germline V gene. The CDR3 totals 15 residues. Trimming at V came to 6 bases and at J to 5 bases, leaving 8 bases not matched to a gene. Method: immunoSEQ multiplex PCR; TCRdb's copy keeps in-frame clones and lacks some. The repertoire holds around 99,000 clones, with almost 90% as singletons. V and J are TRBV10-3 and TRBJ2-1, with 9 bases aligning to TRBD1. The clonotype was recovered from a human donor with non-small cell lung cancer that progressed on radiotherapy plus ipilimumab. This specimen was peripheral blood, taken from a patient treated with radiotherapy plus ipilimumab. In DNA, the CDR3 is TGTGCCATCAGCCCGGGACAGGGACTGGACAATGAGCAGTTCTTC. Protein sequence: CAISPGQGLDNEQFF.